Following are 6 T cell receptor beta chains from one sample sequenced in a study of CD8 T cells in ankylosing spondylitis. Antigens for these TCRs are unknown. Whole-study findings and limits: Characteristic, it appeared, of ankylosing spondylitis blood was a TCR beta motif of eight or nine highly homologous variants.

TCRdb re-called the 5' RACE reads with MiXCR, one entry per CDR3 protein. Altogether approximately 150,000 distinct CDR3 sequences are present, 17% being singletons, with the ten largest covering 25% to 40%. Sequenced sample: blood, either unsorted or a sorted T cell fraction (not recorded which). The receptors were sampled from a male donor with ankylosing spondylitis.

This chain joins TRBV28 and TRBJ2-6; a weak D match, TRBD1 (6 bases). With 4 bases removed from V and 1 base from J, the gap between germline ends came to 11 bases. The germline CDR1 and CDR2 sequences are MDHEN and SYDVKM. This CDR3 contains 16 residues. The CDR3 sequence is CASSSRDISGANVLTF. The CDR3 DNA reads TGTGCCAGCAGTTCGAGGGACATATCTGGGGCCAACGTCCTGACTTTC.

This sequence joins TRBV7-9 and TRBJ2-1; possibly TRBD1 for D (5 bases). CDR3 size: 15 residues. V lost 5 bases and J 0 bases, leaving 11 bases between the germline ends. Germline loops: CDR1 SEHNR, CDR2 FQNEAQ (reference sequence). The CDR3 is CASSPAGFSYNEQFF. The CDR3, as DNA: TGTGCCAGCAGCCCCGCAGGGTTCTCCTACAATGAGCAGTTCTTC.

This clonotype has at least ten counts. The rearrangement uses TRBV7-8 and TRBJ2-1; 8 positions agree with TRBD1. The CDR3 contains 18 residues. V shed 5 bases and J 4 bases; nucleotides not matched to a gene: 16. Germline loops: CDR1 SGHVS, CDR2 FQNEAQ. The DNA of the CDR3 is TGTGCCAGCAGCCCGGAGGACAGGGTGGTCCCCACTTACAATGAGCAGTTCTTC. Amino acid sequence: CASSPEDRVVPTYNEQFF.

In this sample, this clonotype turned up many times. The rearrangement links TRBV7-9 to TRBJ2-2; the match to TRBD1 covers 8 bases. The CDR3 sequence is 15 residues long. Trimming cost V 5 bases and J 6 bases; bases outside gene matches: 8. CDR1 is SEHNR, CDR2 FQNEAQ, per germline (reference sequence). The CDR3 is CASSAGQANAGELFF. CDR3 nucleotides: TGTGCCAGCAGCGCGGGACAGGCCAACGCCGGGGAGCTGTTTTTT.

This clonotype was detected only a few times. V is TRBV4-1 and J is TRBJ2-3; 13 bases line up with TRBD2. The CDR3 is 18 amino acids. J was trimmed by 6 bases and V by 4 bases; bases with no gene match: 13. Germline V gene data show CDR1 as MGHRA and CDR2 as YSYEKL. The CDR3 region is CASSLQAGLAGPPDTQYF. The CDR3, as DNA: TGCGCCAGCAGCCTCCAGGCGGGACTAGCGGGGCCTCCGGATACGCAGTATTTT.

The chain links TRBV28 to TRBJ2-3; unclear D gene. V lost 5 bases to trimming and J lost 2 bases, with 14 bases between them. The CDR3 contains 15 residues. Per germline, CDR1 MDHEN and CDR2 SYDVKM. In DNA, the CDR3 is TGTGCCAGCAGTGGAGTAACCCGTGACACAGATACGCAGTATTTT. Translating gives CASSGVTRDTDTQYF.